This T cell receptor (beta chain) was recorded in a study of blood T cell repertoires in COVID-19. Study context: Sites in the United States, Italy and Spain provided acute and convalescent COVID-19 samples. The analysed material was cDNA or gDNA that came from T cells, B-cell-depleted T cells, or PBMCs.

CDR1 is SSHAT, CDR2 FNYEAQ, per germline (reference sequence). The CDR3 length is 13 residues. V was clipped by 0 bases and J by 3 bases, with 6 bases between them. In the original processing: Nucleated cell number was recorded as an estimate derived from reference gene primer amplification. Assay used: immunoSEQ multiplex PCR; TCRdb lists only in-frame clones, some missing. Clonal size and the V and J genes are those of that table, whereas D and trimming came from the DNA. The table lists approximately 60,000 clones, approximately 90% of them singletons. J is TRBJ2-7 and V is TRBV7-7; TRBD1 might be the D (5 bases). The receptor was derived from a man over 45 with active COVID-19. Sample: peripheral blood. In nucleotides, the CDR3 is TGTGCCAGCAGCTTAGCTCAGGGCTACGAGCAGTACTTC. Its translation is CASSLAQGYEQYF.